These 5 T cell receptor beta chains were all obtained from the same sample, sequenced in a study of Graves' ophthalmopathy and Graves' hyperthyroidism (dated by TCRdb to the late 2010s). The sequencer listed for this sample is Illumina HiSeq 2000. TCR beta CDR3 regions were amplified from RNA transcripts for repertoire sequencing. A first-round RT-PCR used HTBI primers with the Qiagen OneStep RT-PCR kit, followed by a second-round multiplex PCR, size selection and purification. Using fastp trimming at Q25 and MiXCR clonotype assembly, TCRdb reanalyzed the public sequencing data and kept in-frame beta chains. Identical CDR3 protein sequences are pooled into one entry, listed with their most common genes and DNA. In this sample the table shows almost 400,000 distinct CDR3 sequences, approximately 20% of which occur a single time. About 1.4% of the sample belongs to the ten largest clones. The material sequenced was peripheral blood. These receptors were taken from a woman aged 18-29 years with Graves' ophthalmopathy. Donor details come from another sample of the same person, matched by shared clones.

This chain joins TRBV4-2 and TRBJ2-5; 11 positions match TRBD2. The CDR3 spans 18 residues. V lost 0 bases, J lost 5 bases, and 11 bases stayed unmatched. CDR1 LGHNA and CDR2 YNFKEQ come from the germline V gene. CDR3 loop: CASSQEGLAGVLTETQYF. In DNA, the CDR3 is TGTGCCAGCAGCCAAGAAGGACTAGCGGGCGTCCTGACGGAGACCCAGTACTTC.

The rearrangement joins TRBV4-3 to TRBJ2-4; no firm D call. V was cut by 1 base and J by 0 bases, with 13 bases left in between. Per germline, CDR1 LGHNA and CDR2 YSLEER. This CDR3 region has 17 residues. The CDR3, as DNA: TGCGCCAGCAGCCAAGCGGCCCAGCGAGGAGCCAAAAACATTCAGTACTTC. This translates into CASSQAAQRGAKNIQYF.

This clonotype was counted at least ten times. The germline gene is not matched at one end of the junction; a read error may be the cause. The chain carries TRBV30 and TRBJ1-1; no definite D call. Germline V lookup: CDR1 GTSNPN, CDR2 SVGIG (reference sequence). The CDR3 contains 10 residues. DNA for the CDR3: TGTGCCTGGAGCGAAGTGGAGGCGCTTTTT. Its translation: CAWSEVEALF.

This clonotype was observed many times. The rearrangement links TRBV12-3 or TRBV12-4 to TRBJ2-2, with D perhaps assigned TRBD1 or TRBD2 (5 bases each). The CDR3 runs to 14 residues. V shed 6 bases and J shed 3 bases, with 11 bases lying between them. The chain's CDR3 is CASSPGTDTGELFF. The CDR3 DNA reads as TGTGCCAGCAGCCCTGGGACGGACACCGGGGAGCTGTTTTTT.

This clonotype came up many times. The chain links TRBV12-3 or TRBV12-4 to TRBJ1-5; 7 nucleotides match TRBD1. This CDR3 region has 15 residues. V was clipped by 6 bases and J by 2 bases; unmatched bases: 7. CDR3 DNA sequence: TGTGCCAGCAGCATAACAGGGGTCGGCAATCAGCCCCAGCATTTT. Amino acids: CASSITGVGNQPQHF.